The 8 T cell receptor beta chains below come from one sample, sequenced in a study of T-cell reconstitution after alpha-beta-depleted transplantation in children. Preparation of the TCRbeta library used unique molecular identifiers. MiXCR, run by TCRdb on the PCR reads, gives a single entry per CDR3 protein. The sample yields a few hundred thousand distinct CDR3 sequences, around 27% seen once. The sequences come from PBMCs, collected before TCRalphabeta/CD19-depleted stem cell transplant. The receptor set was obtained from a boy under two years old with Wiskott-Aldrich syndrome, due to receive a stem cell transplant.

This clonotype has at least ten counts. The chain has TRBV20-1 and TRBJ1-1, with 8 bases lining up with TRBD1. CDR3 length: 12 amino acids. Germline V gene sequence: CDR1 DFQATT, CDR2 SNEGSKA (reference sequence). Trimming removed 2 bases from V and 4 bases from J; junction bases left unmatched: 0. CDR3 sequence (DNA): TGCAGTGCTAGACAGGGGGCCACTGAAGCTTTCTTT. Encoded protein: CSARQGATEAFF.

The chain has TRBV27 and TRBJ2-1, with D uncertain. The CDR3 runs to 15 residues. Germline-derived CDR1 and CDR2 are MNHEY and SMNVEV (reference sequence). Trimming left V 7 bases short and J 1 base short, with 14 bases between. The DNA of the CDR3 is TGTGCCAGCAACGAGGATCTGAGTTCCTACAATGAGCAGTTCTTC. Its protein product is CASNEDLSSYNEQFF.

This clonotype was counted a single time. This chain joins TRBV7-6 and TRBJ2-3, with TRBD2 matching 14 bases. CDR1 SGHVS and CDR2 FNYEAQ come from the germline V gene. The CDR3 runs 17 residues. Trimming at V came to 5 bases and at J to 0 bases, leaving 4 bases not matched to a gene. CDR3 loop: CASSPGLAGASTDTQYF. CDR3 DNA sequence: TGTGCCAGCAGCCCGGGACTAGCGGGGGCTAGCACAGATACGCAGTATTTT.

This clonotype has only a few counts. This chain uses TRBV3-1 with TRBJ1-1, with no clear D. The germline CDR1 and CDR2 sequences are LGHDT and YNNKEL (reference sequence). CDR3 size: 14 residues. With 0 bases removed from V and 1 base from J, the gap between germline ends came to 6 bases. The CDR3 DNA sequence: TGTGCCAGCAGCCAAGACGGCTCGAACACTGAAGCTTTCTTT. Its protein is CASSQDGSNTEAFF.

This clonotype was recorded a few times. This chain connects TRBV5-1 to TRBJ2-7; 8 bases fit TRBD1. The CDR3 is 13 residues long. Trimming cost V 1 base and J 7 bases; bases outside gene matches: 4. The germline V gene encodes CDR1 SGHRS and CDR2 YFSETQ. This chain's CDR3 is CASSLQGAEEQYF. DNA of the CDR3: TGCGCCAGCAGCTTGCAGGGGGCGGAAGAGCAGTACTTC.

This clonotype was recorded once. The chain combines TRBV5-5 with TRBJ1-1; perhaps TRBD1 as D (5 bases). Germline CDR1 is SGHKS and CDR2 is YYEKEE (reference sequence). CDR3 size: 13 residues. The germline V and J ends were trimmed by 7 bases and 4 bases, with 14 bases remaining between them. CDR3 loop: CASLRDGSTEAFF. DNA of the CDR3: TGTGCCAGCCTCAGGGACGGGAGCACTGAAGCTTTCTTT.

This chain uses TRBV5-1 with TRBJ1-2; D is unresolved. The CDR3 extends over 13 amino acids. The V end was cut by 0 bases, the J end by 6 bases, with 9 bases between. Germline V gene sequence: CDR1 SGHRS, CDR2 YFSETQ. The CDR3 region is CASSLGIGNGYTF. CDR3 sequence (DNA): TGCGCCAGCAGCTTGGGCATCGGAAATGGCTACACCTTC.

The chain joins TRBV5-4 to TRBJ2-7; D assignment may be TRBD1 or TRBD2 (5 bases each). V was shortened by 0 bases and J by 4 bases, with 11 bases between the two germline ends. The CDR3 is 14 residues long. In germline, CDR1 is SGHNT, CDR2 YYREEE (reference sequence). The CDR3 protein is CASSLGLGRYEQYF. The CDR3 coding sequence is TGTGCCAGCAGCTTGGGCCTGGGACGATACGAGCAGTACTTC.